This T cell receptor (beta chain) was identified during a study of T cells in localized non-small cell lung cancer. The V gene's germline CDR1 is MNHGY and CDR2 SAAAGT. V was cut by 0 bases and J by 6 bases, with 5 bases left in between. The CDR3 has 13 amino acids. Data came from immunoSEQ multiplex PCR; TCRdb stores just in-frame clones and leaves some out. The sample yields approximately 2,900 clones, about 25% seen once. This clone was counted a few times. Antigen specificity is unknown. Whole-study findings and limits: In adjacent lung, a median about 50 of the top 100 tumor clones were found. Tumor showed lower T cell clonality than uninvolved adjacent lung, where it was highest.

Sample: lung tumor tissue, taken before any cancer treatment. The receptor's source is a male donor aged 60 or over with stage III lung adenocarcinoma. The genes are TRBV6-8 and TRBJ2-2; TRBD2 is a possible D gene (5 bases). This CDR3 is CASSYSRAGELFF. The DNA for the CDR3 is TGTGCCAGCAGTTACTCGAGGGCCGGGGAGCTGTTTTTT.